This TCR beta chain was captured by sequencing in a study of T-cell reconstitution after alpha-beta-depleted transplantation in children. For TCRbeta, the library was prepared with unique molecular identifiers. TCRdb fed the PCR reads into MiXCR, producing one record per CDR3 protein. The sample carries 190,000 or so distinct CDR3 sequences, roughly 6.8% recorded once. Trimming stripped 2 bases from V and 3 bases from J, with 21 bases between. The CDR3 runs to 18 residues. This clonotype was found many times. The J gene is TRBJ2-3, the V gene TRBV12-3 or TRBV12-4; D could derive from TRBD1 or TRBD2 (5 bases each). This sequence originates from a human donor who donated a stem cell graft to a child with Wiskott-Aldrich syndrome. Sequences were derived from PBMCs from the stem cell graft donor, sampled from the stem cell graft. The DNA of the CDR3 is TGTGCCAGCAGTTTACTCCCAGGGAAGGACTCTAGGACAGATACGCAGTATTTT. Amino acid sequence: CASSLLPGKDSRTDTQYF.